This T cell receptor beta chain was documented in a study of T cells expressing NK-cell markers. General study points: Uncertainty persisted over the HCMV specificity of expanded NKG2C+ T cell clones.

TCRdb re-called the 5' RACE reads, yielding one record per CDR3 amino acid sequence without DNA. The sample table sets out approximately 440,000 distinct CDR3 sequences. This CDR3 has 14 residues. Looked up from germline, CDR1 is GTSNPN and CDR2 is SVGIG (reference sequence). A note on this clonotype: The antigen is unknown.

The chain employs TRBV30 and TRBJ2-1; TCRdb selects TRBD2, and the lack of DNA leaves this call unchecked. The sequence was collected from a woman aged 45-65 years in good health. Sequences were obtained from blood T cells: a sorted CD56 or NKG2C T cell subset, CD4+ or CD8+ T cells, or bulk PBMC T cells (not recorded which). CDR3 sequence: CAWSRTSGKNEQFF. Variable domain in full (rest from reference TRBV30 and TRBJ2-1): SQTIHQWPATLVQPVGSPLSLECTVEGTSNPNLYWYRQAAGRGLQLLFYSVGIGQISSEVPQNLSASRPQDRQFILSSKKLLLSDSGFYLCAWSRTSGKNEQFFGPGTRLTVL.